This is a list of T cell receptor beta chains from one sample in a study of CD8 T cells in ankylosing spondylitis. TCRdb processed the 5' RACE reads anew with MiXCR; each CDR3 protein has one entry. The sample yields 30,000 to 45,000 distinct CDR3 sequences, roughly 11% seen once. The material sequenced was synovial fluid, either unsorted or a sorted T cell fraction (not recorded which). Receptors were obtained from a male donor with ankylosing spondylitis. The CDR3 runs from the conserved cysteine through the conserved F or W. A D gene is named only where the DNA matches it firmly. Where a row states a size, it is once, few, many or the class of an expanded clone; other rows omit it.

>TRBV19|TRBJ2-1|many|.
CASSIAVSSYNEQFF
TGTGCCAGTAGTATAGCGGTGAGCTCCTACAATGAGCAGTTCTTC
>TRBV7-9|TRBJ2-7|few|TRBD2
CASSSGLASGEQYF
TGTGCCAGCAGCTCGGGACTAGCGTCTGGAGAGCAGTACTTC
>TRBV28|TRBJ1-1|.|.
CASSLTHTEAFF
TGTGCCAGCAGTTTAACCCACACTGAAGCTTTCTTT
>TRBV25-1|TRBJ1-4|many|TRBD1
CASSDHGQGGKLFF
TGTGCCAGCAGTGATCACGGACAGGGCGGAAAACTGTTTTTT
>TRBV7-3|TRBJ2-3|many|.
CASSFLGITDTQYF
TGTGCCAGCAGCTTTCTGGGAATCACAGATACGCAGTATTTT
>TRBV7-9|TRBJ2-7|.|TRBD1
CASRGRQGTYEQYF
TGTGCCAGCCGCGGTAGACAGGGGACCTACGAGCAGTACTTC
>TRBV12-3/TRBV12-4|TRBJ2-1|few|TRBD2
CASRGTSGRYNEQFF
TGTGCCAGCAGGGGGACTAGCGGGAGATACAATGAGCAGTTCTTC
>TRBV28|TRBJ2-2|few|TRBD2
CASSFQREGATGELFF
TGTGCCAGCAGTTTTCAGCGGGAGGGGGCCACCGGGGAGCTGTTTTTT
>TRBV7-2|TRBJ1-6|.|.
CASSLGPSQNSPLHF
TGTGCCAGCAGCTTAGGCCCGTCCCAGAATTCACCCCTCCACTTT
>TRBV12-3/TRBV12-4|TRBJ1-1|.|.
CASSDQPTAEAFF
TGTGCCAGCTCCGACCAGCCGACGGCTGAAGCTTTCTTT
>TRBV7-8|TRBJ2-1|many|.
CASRRLLGARNEQFF
TGTGCCAGCAGGCGGCTATTAGGGGCGCGCAATGAGCAGTTCTTC
>TRBV5-1|TRBJ2-2|.|.
CASSFKGTYNTGELFF
TGCGCCAGCAGCTTTAAAGGGACTTACAACACCGGGGAGCTGTTTTTT
>TRBV7-9|TRBJ2-1|many|TRBD1
CASSSQGASYNEQFF
TGTGCCAGCAGCTCACAGGGGGCCTCCTACAATGAGCAGTTCTTC
>TRBV28|TRBJ2-3|many|.
CASSIGTRQYF
TGTGCCAGCAGTATTGGGACAAGGCAGTATTTT
>TRBV7-9|TRBJ1-4|many|.
CASSLIRDARGGKLFF
TGTGCCAGCAGCTTAATACGGGACGCCCGAGGGGGGAAACTGTTTTTT
>TRBV7-7|TRBJ2-5|few|.
CASSLADLPGETQYF
TGTGCTAGCAGCTTAGCGGACCTCCCTGGGGAGACCCAGTACTTC
>TRBV20-1|TRBJ1-1|many|TRBD1
CSARRTGETEAFF
TGCAGTGCTAGAAGGACAGGAGAGACTGAAGCTTTCTTT
>TRBV6-2/TRBV6-3|TRBJ2-1|.|TRBD2
CASSYLAGSYNEQFF
TGTGCCAGCAGTTACCTAGCGGGCTCCTACAATGAGCAGTTCTTC
>TRBV20-1|TRBJ2-5|many|.
CSARAWEEGETQYF
TGCAGTGCTAGAGCCTGGGAGGAAGGGGAGACCCAGTACTTC
>TRBV4-1|TRBJ1-5|.|TRBD1
CASSHGTGGFNQPQHF
TGCGCCAGCAGCCATGGGACAGGGGGTTTCAATCAGCCCCAGCATTTT
>TRBV18|TRBJ2-6|many|.
CASSPQRGTGANVLTF
TGTGCCAGCTCACCCCAAAGAGGGACTGGGGCCAACGTCCTGACTTTC
>TRBV3-1|TRBJ2-1|.|TRBD1
CASSQGGQVLNEQFF
TGTGCCAGCAGCCAGGGCGGACAGGTACTGAATGAGCAGTTCTTC
>TRBV27|TRBJ2-7|many|.
CASTGDNYEQYF
TGTGCCAGCACTGGGGACAATTACGAGCAGTACTTC
>TRBV27|TRBJ2-5|many|.
CASSLSDSQETQYF
TGTGCCAGCAGTCTATCGGACAGCCAAGAGACCCAGTACTTC
>TRBV4-1|TRBJ2-4|.|TRBD1
CASSPTGSKNIQYF
TGCGCCAGCAGCCCGACAGGGTCCAAAAACATTCAGTACTTC
>TRBV11-2|TRBJ2-2|.|.
CASSSRRYTGELFF
TGTGCCAGCAGCTCAAGACGTTACACCGGGGAGCTGTTTTTT
>TRBV28|TRBJ2-3|.|.
CASSFLSGTDTQYF
TGTGCCAGCAGTTTCCTCTCAGGCACAGATACGCAGTATTTT
>TRBV28|TRBJ2-7|.|.
CASSSIGVNIYEQYF
TGTGCCAGCAGTTCAATTGGAGTTAATATCTACGAGCAGTACTTC
>TRBV11-2|TRBJ2-1|many|.
CASSLWGAGYNEQFF
TGTGCCAGCAGCTTATGGGGTGCGGGCTACAATGAGCAGTTCTTC
>TRBV20-1|TRBJ2-1|.|TRBD1
CSAMGQGSYNEQFF
TGCAGTGCAATGGGACAGGGTAGCTACAATGAGCAGTTCTTC
>TRBV4-3|TRBJ2-7|few|TRBD2
CASSSQTSGSPYEQYF
TGCGCCAGCAGTTCACAGACTAGCGGGTCGCCATACGAGCAGTACTTC
>TRBV27|TRBJ2-1|many|TRBD1
CASSLSGTGSYNEQFF
TGTGCCAGCAGTTTATCCGGGACAGGTTCCTACAATGAGCAGTTCTTC
>TRBV15|TRBJ2-2|many|.
CATSREGVGELFF
TGTGCCACCAGCAGAGAAGGGGTCGGGGAGCTGTTTTTT
>TRBV2|TRBJ2-1|many|TRBD2
CASTELAGVGNEQFF
TGTGCCAGCACCGAACTAGCGGGAGTAGGTAATGAGCAGTTCTTC
>TRBV19|TRBJ1-1|.|TRBD1
CASCSRDRAFLNTEAFF
TGTGCCAGTTGTAGCCGGGACAGGGCCTTTTTGAACACTGAAGCTTTCTTT
>TRBV27|TRBJ2-1|many|.
CASTGANEQFF
TGTGCCAGCACCGGGGCCAATGAGCAGTTCTTC
>TRBV20-1|TRBJ2-3|few|TRBD2
CSTVGRAMADTQYF
TGCAGTACCGTCGGGAGGGCCATGGCAGATACGCAGTATTTT
>TRBV5-1|TRBJ2-3|few|.
CASSLVPGPEVADTQYF
TGCGCCAGCAGCTTGGTTCCGGGGCCCGAAGTCGCAGATACGCAGTATTTT
>TRBV7-2|TRBJ2-1|many|.
CASSFGSNTNEQFF
TGTGCCAGCAGCTTTGGCTCCAACACCAATGAGCAGTTCTTC
>TRBV4-2|TRBJ2-1|few|.
CASSQDLGDHNEQFF
TGTGCCAGCAGCCAAGATTTGGGGGACCACAATGAGCAGTTCTTC
>TRBV14|TRBJ2-1|many|.
CASSQGGVNEQFF
TGTGCCAGCAGCCAAGGGGGGGTGAATGAGCAGTTCTTC
>TRBV28|TRBJ1-4|.|.
CASCLSSTNEKLFF
TGTGCCAGCTGTCTGAGTTCAACTAATGAAAAACTGTTTTTT
>TRBV28|TRBJ2-7|few|TRBD2
CASSGTGTSGRHEQYF
TGTGCCAGCAGTGGCACCGGGACTAGCGGGAGACACGAGCAGTACTTC
>TRBV5-6|TRBJ1-3|many|.
CASSWRSGSLTGNTIYF
TGTGCCAGCAGCTGGAGATCCGGCTCCCTAACTGGAAACACCATATATTTT
>TRBV7-9|TRBJ2-1|many|.
CASSPIEAPVPYNEQFF
TGTGCCAGCAGCCCAATAGAGGCCCCCGTTCCCTACAATGAGCAGTTCTTC
>TRBV13|TRBJ2-5|many|TRBD2
CASSSTFRGGRETQYF
TGTGCCAGCAGCTCCACATTCCGGGGGGGAAGAGAGACCCAGTACTTC
>TRBV29-1|TRBJ2-1|.|TRBD1
CSAGQGAYNEQFF
TGCAGCGCTGGACAGGGGGCGTACAATGAGCAGTTCTTC